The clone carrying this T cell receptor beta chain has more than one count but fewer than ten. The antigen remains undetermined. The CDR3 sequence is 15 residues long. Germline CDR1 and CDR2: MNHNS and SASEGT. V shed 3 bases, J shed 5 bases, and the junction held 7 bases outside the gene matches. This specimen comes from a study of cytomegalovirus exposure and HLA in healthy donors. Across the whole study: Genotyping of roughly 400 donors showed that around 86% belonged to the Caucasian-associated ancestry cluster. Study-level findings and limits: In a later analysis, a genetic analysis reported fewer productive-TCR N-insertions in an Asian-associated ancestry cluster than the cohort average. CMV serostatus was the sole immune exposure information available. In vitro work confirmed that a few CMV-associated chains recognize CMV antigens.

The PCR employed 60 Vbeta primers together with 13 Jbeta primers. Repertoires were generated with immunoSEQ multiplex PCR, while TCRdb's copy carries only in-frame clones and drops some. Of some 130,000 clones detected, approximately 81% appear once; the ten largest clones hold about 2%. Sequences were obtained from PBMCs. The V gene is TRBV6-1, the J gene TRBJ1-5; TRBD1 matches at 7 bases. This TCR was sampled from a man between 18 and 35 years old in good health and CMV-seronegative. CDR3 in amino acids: CASSEWTGSDQPQHF. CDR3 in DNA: TGTGCCAGCAGTGAGTGGACAGGTAGTGATCAGCCCCAGCATTTT.